This T cell receptor beta chain is from a study of blood T cell repertoires in COVID-19. In the study overall: COVID-19 samples from acute and convalescent phases originated in the United States, Italy and Spain. From T cells, B-cell-depleted T cells, or PBMCs came the material, which was cDNA or gDNA.

In the original analysis: By means of reference gene primer amplification, nucleated cell counts were estimated. Only in-frame clones appear in the TCRdb table, and some are missing; sequencing was by immunoSEQ multiplex PCR. Clone size and V and J calls were adopted from that table, with D and trimming inferred from the DNA. The sample lists about 220,000 clones, more than 65% occurring once. The CDR3 is made up of 14 amino acids. Trimming pared 4 bases from V and 1 base from J, leaving 11 bases between. The germline CDR1 and CDR2 sequences are SGHRS and YFSETQ. This sequence joins TRBV5-1 and TRBJ2-5; D uncertain. Material for sequencing was peripheral blood. This TCR was recovered from a woman aged 80 or over with acute or convalescent COVID-19. The CDR3 reads CASSALSSQETQYF. CDR3 nucleotides: TGCGCCAGCAGCGCACTCTCTAGCCAAGAGACCCAGTACTTC.